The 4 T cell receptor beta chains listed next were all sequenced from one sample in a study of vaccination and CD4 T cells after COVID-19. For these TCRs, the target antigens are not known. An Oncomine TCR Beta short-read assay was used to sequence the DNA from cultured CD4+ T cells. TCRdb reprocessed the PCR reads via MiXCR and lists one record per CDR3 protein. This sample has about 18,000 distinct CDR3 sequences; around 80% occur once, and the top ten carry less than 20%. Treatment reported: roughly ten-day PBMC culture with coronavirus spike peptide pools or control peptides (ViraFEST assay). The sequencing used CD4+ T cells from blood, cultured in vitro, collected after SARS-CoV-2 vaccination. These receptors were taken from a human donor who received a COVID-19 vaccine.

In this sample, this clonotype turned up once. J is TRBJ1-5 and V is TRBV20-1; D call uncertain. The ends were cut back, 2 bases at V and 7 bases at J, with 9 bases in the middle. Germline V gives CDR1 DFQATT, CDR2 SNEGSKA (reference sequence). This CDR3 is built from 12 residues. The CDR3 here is CSARFGEQPQHF. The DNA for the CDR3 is TGCAGTGCTAGATTCGGCGAGCAGCCCCAGCATTTT.

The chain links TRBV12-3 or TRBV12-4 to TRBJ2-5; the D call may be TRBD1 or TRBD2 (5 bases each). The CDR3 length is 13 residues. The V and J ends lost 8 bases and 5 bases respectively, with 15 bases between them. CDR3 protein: CASAPGTRETQYF. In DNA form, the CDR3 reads TGTGCCAGCGCCCCTGGGACGAGGGAGACCCAGTACTTC.

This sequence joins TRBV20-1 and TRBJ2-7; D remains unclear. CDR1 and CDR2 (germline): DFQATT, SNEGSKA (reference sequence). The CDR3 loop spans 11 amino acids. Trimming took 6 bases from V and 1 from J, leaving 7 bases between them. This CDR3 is CSARSSYEQYF. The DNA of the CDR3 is TGCAGTGCCAGGAGTTCCTACGAGCAGTACTTC.

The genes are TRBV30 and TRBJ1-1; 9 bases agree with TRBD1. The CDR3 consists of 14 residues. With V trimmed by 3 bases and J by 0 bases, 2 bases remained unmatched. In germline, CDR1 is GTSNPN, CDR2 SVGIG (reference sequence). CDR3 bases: TGTGCCTGGAGCACAGGGGGCTTGAACACTGAAGCTTTCTTT. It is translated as CAWSTGGLNTEAFF. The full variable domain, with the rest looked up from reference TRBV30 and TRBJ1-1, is SQTIHQWPATLVQPVGSPLSLECTVEGTSNPNLYWYRQAAGRGLQLLFYSVGIGQISSEVPQNLSASRPQDRQFILSSKKLLLSDSGFYLCAWSTGGLNTEAFFGQGTRLTVV.